This TCR beta chain is drawn from a study of T cells after yellow fever vaccination. A word on this clonotype: Its cognate antigen is unknown.

The V end was cut by 6 bases, the J end by 7 bases, with 22 bases between. Germline values: CDR1 MNHEY, CDR2 SMNVEV (reference sequence). This CDR3 comprises 16 residues. Broader study findings: A small share of clonotypes appeared in both CD4 and CD8 compartments. Contaminants from the bulk population, in the form of abundant clonotypes, could be found in FACS-sorted repertoires.

Generation of TCR cDNA used 5'RACE template switching (which added a universal primer site and UMIs). TCRdb recomputed calls from the 5' RACE reads with MiXCR, one row per CDR3 protein. This sample carries approximately 550,000 distinct CDR3 sequences, about a fifth of them seen once, and the ten largest clones take about 13%. The gene calls are TRBV27 and TRBJ1-5; no reliable D call. This TCR came from a man younger than 40 who received the YFV17D yellow fever vaccine. The sample here was PBMCs, taken 15 days after the yellow fever booster vaccination. CDR3 bases: TGTGCCAGCAGCCCTTCCTCCGGAACTCTAAGGCAGCCCCAGCATTTT. This gives the protein CASSPSSGTLRQPQHF.